Below, 10 T cell receptor beta chains from the same sample are listed, as sequenced in a study of T cells after yellow fever vaccination. MiXCR was run by TCRdb on the 5' RACE reads, yielding one entry per CDR3 protein. The sample has hundreds of thousands of distinct CDR3 sequences; 9% to 15% are singletons. Here the sequenced sample was PBMCs, taken on the day of the yellow fever booster vaccination. Every receptor here comes from a man aged 25-45 years who received the YFV17D yellow fever vaccine.

In its sample, this clonotype was seen a few times. The DNA for the CDR3 is TGTGCCAGCAGCCCCGGACTAGCGGGAACCGAGCAGTTCTTC. Its translation is CASSPGLAGTEQFF. V is TRBV7-2 and J is TRBJ2-1; 12 bases are a match to TRBD2. This CDR3 region has 14 residues. The germline CDR1 and CDR2 sequences are SGHTA and FQGNSA. V shed 5 bases, J shed 10 bases, and the junction held 6 bases outside the gene matches.

This clonotype was seen only a few times. The chain links TRBV9 to TRBJ1-4; 7 bases are a match to TRBD1. The trim removed 3 bases at V and 8 bases at J, leaving 13 bases unmatched. Germline loops: CDR1 SGDLS, CDR2 YYNGEE. The CDR3 runs to 16 residues. The CDR3 sequence is CASSARGDRNAEKLFF. For the CDR3, the DNA is TGTGCCAGCAGCGCCAGGGGGGACAGAAACGCAGAAAAACTGTTTTTT.

This clonotype occurred a few times. V gene TRBV27 combines with J gene TRBJ2-5; D is tentatively TRBD1 or TRBD2 (6 bases each). Germline V gene sequence: CDR1 MNHEY, CDR2 SMNVEV (reference sequence). This CDR3 contains 14 residues. Between the trimmed V and J ends, which lost 6 bases and 5 bases, there was a span of 16 bases. The CDR3 loop reads CASSHYGGGETQYF. The CDR3 DNA sequence: TGTGCCAGCAGCCACTACGGGGGCGGGGAGACCCAGTACTTC.

The chain couples TRBV19 to TRBJ2-1; no definite D call. The germline V gene has CDR1 LNHDA and CDR2 SQIVND (reference sequence). CDR3 length: 15 amino acids. V was shortened by 4 bases and J by 4 bases, with 14 bases between the two germline ends. CDR3 loop: CASSTIDLGYNEQFF. As DNA, the CDR3 is TGTGCCAGTAGTACGATCGACCTAGGTTACAATGAGCAGTTCTTC.

The rearrangement joins TRBV25-1 to TRBJ1-5; the match to TRBD1 covers 8 bases. The germline V gene has CDR1 MGHDK and CDR2 SYGVNS. J gave up 6 bases and V 5 bases, and 6 bases lay outside the gene matches. The CDR3 has 14 amino acids. CDR3 region: CASSIGQGSQPQHF. As DNA, the CDR3 is TGTGCCAGCAGTATTGGACAGGGAAGTCAGCCCCAGCATTTT.

V gene TRBV20-1 combines with J gene TRBJ2-7; D possibly matches TRBD1 or TRBD2 (5 bases each). The CDR3 extends over 14 amino acids. The V end was cut by 5 bases, the J end by 0 bases, with 14 bases between. Germline CDR1 and CDR2: DFQATT and SNEGSKA (reference sequence). This CDR3 is CSARPQGPSYEQYF. CDR3 nucleotide sequence: TGCAGTGCTCGCCCCCAGGGACCCTCCTACGAGCAGTACTTC.

This rearrangement joins TRBV4-1 to TRBJ2-4, with a weak D call TRBD2 (5 bases). The CDR3 length is 16 residues. Trimming took off 0 bases at V and 1 base at J, with 10 bases between the two ends. Germline V lookup: CDR1 MGHRA, CDR2 YSYEKL. CDR3 residues: CASSQEGSLAKNIQYF. Here the CDR3 DNA reads TGCGCCAGCAGCCAAGAAGGGAGTTTGGCCAAAAACATTCAGTACTTC.

This clonotype has ten or more counts. The chain joins TRBV7-2 to TRBJ1-1; the D is unclear. Germline-derived CDR1 and CDR2 are SGHTA and FQGNSA. V was pared by 4 bases and J by 4 bases, with 10 bases between. This CDR3 spans 13 amino acids. The CDR3 sequence is CASSSTGSTEAFF. CDR3 in DNA: TGTGCCAGCAGCTCAACGGGGAGCACTGAAGCTTTCTTT.

This clonotype was found a few times. This chain links TRBV30 with TRBJ1-1; no definite D call. Trimming removed 0 bases from V and 0 bases from J, with 8 bases in between. CDR1 is GTSNPN, CDR2 SVGIG, per germline (reference sequence). This CDR3 is built from 14 residues. The CDR3 nucleotides are TGTGCCTGGAGTGTACTGGTAGTGAACACTGAAGCTTTCTTT. Amino acids: CAWSVLVVNTEAFF.

There are many counts of this clonotype. J is TRBJ2-1 and V is TRBV12-3 or TRBV12-4, with TRBD2 identical over 10 bases. Losses at the gene ends were 5 bases for V and 0 bases for J; bases not matched to a gene: 16. The CDR3 runs to 20 residues. The CDR3, as DNA: TGTGCCAGCAGTGGAGCGGGTGGACTAGCGGTATTGCGCTCCTACAATGAGCAGTTCTTC. This translates into CASSGAGGLAVLRSYNEQFF.